The following is a T cell receptor (beta chain) sequence with its context. In germline, CDR1 is MNHNY, CDR2 SVGAGI (reference sequence). Trimming took off 8 bases at V and 1 base at J, with 12 bases between the two ends. This CDR3 has 15 amino acids. The sample originates from a study of OX40 agonist ivuxolimab in advanced cancers. Repertoires were generated with immunoSEQ multiplex PCR, while TCRdb's copy carries only in-frame clones and drops some. The sample has 52,000 or so clones; 70% to 85% are singletons. Patients were excluded for autoimmune disease history or systemic immunosuppression. This chain uses TRBV6-6 with TRBJ2-6, with D possibly being TRBD1 (6 bases). The TCR was taken from an adult with an advanced solid tumor such as melanoma, head and neck, liver or kidney cancer. Specimen: CD4+ or CD8+ T cells sorted from blood, collected in a trial of the OX40 agonist ivuxolimab. CDR3 sequence: CASGTQGSGANVLTF. The CDR3, as DNA: TGTGCCAGCGGAACACAGGGTTCTGGGGCCAACGTCCTGACTTTC.